This T cell receptor (beta chain) originates from a study of blood T cell repertoires in COVID-19. The CDR3 covers 16 residues. Germline assignment: CDR1 LNHNV and CDR2 YYDKDF (reference sequence). J was trimmed by 5 bases and V by 0 bases; bases with no gene match: 7. Data came from immunoSEQ multiplex PCR; TCRdb stores just in-frame clones and leaves some out. The data hold some 460,000 clones, with roughly 90% observed a single time. Specimen: PBMCs or T cells enriched from blood (not recorded which). J is TRBJ2-3 and V is TRBV15; TRBD2 matches at 8 bases. The source is a woman between 18 and 29 years old who had recovered from COVID-19. The CDR3 region has the DNA TGTGCCACCAGCAGAGATAAATTAGCGGGGCTAGATACGCAGTATTTT. Amino acid sequence: CATSRDKLAGLDTQYF. Variable domain in full (rest from reference TRBV15 and TRBJ2-3): DAMVIQNPRYQVTQFGKPVTLSCSQTLNHNVMYWYQQKSSQAPKLLFHYYDKDFNNEADTPDNFQSRRPNTSFCFLDIRSPGLGDTAMYLCATSRDKLAGLDTQYFGPGTRLTVL.